The clone carrying this T cell receptor beta chain was seen at least ten times. As yet, its antigen is unknown. TCRdb used MiXCR to reprocess the 5' RACE reads, holding one entry per CDR3 protein. The sample contains roughly 350,000 distinct CDR3 sequences, approximately 9.1% of which appear only once. Healthy Caucasians made up all donors. Trimming left V 2 bases short and J 4 bases short, with 10 bases between. The CDR3 extends over 14 amino acids. This specimen comes from a study of identical twins. General study findings and limits: Out-of-frame alpha sequences shared by twins showed excess low generation probability. With beta out-of-frame sequences, excess sharing by twins was weaker. Fewer insertions characterized abundant cord blood beta clonotypes, whereas memory repertoires showed none.

The sequenced sample was naive T cells sorted from blood. The V call is TRBV12-3 or TRBV12-4, the J call TRBJ2-3; D gene uncertain. The source of this sequence is a woman between 50 and 59 years old in good health. CDR3 sequence: CASSLSPGSDTQYF. CDR3 DNA sequence: TGTGCCAGCAGTTTATCCCCGGGCTCAGATACGCAGTATTTT.